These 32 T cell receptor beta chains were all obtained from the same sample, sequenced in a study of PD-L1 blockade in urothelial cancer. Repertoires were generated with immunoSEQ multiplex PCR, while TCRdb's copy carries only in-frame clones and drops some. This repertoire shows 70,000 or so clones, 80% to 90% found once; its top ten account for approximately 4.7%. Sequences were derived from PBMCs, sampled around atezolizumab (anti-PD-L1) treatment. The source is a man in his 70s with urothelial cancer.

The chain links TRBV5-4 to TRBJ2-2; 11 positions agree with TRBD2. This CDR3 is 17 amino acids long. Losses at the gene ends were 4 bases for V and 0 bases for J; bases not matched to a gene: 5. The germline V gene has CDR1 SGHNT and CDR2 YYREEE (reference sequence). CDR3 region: CASSPGTSGANTGELFF. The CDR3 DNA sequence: TGTGCCAGCAGCCCTGGGACTAGCGGAGCGAACACCGGGGAGCTGTTTTTT. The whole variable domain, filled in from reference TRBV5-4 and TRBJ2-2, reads ETGVTQSPTHLIKTRGQQVTLRCSSQSGHNTVSWYQQALGQGPQFIFQYYREEENGRGNFPPRFSGLQFPNYSSELNVNALELDDSALYLCASSPGTSGANTGELFFGEGSRLTVL.

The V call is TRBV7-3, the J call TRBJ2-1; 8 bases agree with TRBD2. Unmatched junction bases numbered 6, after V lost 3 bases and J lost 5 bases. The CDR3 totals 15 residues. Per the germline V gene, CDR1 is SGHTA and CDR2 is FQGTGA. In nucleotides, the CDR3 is TGTGCCAGCAGCTTTGGGGGGACTAGGAACAATGAGCAGTTCTTC. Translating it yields CASSFGGTRNNEQFF.

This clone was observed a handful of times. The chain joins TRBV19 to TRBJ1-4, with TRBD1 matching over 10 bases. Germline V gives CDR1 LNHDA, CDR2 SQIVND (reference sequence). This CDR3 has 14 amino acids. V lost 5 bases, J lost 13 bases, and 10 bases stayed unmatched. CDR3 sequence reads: CASSGTGEVNRLFF. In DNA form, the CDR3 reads TGTGCCAGTAGTGGGACAGGGGAGGTGAACAGACTGTTTTTT.

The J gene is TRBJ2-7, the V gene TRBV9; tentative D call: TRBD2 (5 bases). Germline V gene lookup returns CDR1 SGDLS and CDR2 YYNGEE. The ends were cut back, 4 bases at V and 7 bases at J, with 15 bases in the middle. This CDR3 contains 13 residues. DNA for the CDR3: TGTGCCAGCAGCTCGGACTGGTCGATGGAGCAGTACTTC. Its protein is CASSSDWSMEQYF.

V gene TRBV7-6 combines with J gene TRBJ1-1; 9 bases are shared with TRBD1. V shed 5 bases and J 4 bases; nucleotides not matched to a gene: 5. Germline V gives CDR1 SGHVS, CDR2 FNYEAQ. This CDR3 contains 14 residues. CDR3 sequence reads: CASSHRDRVTEAFF. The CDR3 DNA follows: TGTGCCAGCAGCCACCGGGACAGGGTCACTGAAGCTTTCTTT.

DNA for the CDR3: TGCGCCAGCAGCTTCGGCTACGAGCAGTACTTC. This encodes CASSFGYEQYF. This chain joins TRBV5-1 and TRBJ2-7; D is uncertain. Trimming left V 2 bases short and J 3 bases short, with 3 bases between. The CDR3 has 11 amino acids. Germline V CDR1 and CDR2: SGHRS, YFSETQ.

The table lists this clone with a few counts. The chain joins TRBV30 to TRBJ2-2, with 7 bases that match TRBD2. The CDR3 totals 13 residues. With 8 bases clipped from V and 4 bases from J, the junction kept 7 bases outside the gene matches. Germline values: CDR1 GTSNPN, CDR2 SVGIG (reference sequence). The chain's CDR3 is CAHRAGVTGELFF. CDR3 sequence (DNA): TGTGCCCATAGGGCGGGAGTCACCGGGGAGCTGTTTTTT. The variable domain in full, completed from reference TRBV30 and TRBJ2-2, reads SQTIHQWPATLVQPVGSPLSLECTVEGTSNPNLYWYRQAAGRGLQLLFYSVGIGQISSEVPQNLSASRPQDRQFILSSKKLLLSDSGFYLCAHRAGVTGELFFGEGSRLTVL.

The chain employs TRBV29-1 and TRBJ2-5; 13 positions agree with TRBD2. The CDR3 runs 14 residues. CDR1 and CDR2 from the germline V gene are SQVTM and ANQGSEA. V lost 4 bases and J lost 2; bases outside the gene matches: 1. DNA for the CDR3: TGCAGCGTTGCACTAGCGGGAGGGCAAGAGACCCAGTACTTC. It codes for CSVALAGGQETQYF.

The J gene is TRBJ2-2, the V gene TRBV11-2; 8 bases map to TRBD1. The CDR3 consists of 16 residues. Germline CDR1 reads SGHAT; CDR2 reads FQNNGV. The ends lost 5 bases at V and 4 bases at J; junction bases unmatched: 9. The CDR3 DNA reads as TGTGCCAGCAGCCAACCTGGGGACAGGATCACCGGGGAGCTGTTTTTT. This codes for CASSQPGDRITGELFF.

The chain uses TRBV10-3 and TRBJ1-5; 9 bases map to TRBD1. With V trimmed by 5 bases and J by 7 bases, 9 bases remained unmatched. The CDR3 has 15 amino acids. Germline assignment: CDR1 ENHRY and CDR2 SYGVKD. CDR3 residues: CAISSTGTGNQPQHF. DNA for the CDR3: TGTGCCATCAGTTCCACCGGGACAGGGAACCAGCCCCAGCATTTT.

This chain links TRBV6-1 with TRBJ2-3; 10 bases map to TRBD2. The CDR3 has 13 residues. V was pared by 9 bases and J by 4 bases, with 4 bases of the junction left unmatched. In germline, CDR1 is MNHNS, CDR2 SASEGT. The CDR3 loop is CASRTSGPDTQYF. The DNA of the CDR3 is TGTGCCAGTCGGACTAGCGGTCCAGATACGCAGTATTTT.

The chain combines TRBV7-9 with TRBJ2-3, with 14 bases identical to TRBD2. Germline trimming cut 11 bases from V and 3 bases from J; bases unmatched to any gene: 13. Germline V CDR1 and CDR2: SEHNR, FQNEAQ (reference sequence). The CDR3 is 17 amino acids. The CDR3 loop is CASWGLAGDFFTDTQYF. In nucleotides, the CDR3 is TGTGCCTCATGGGGACTAGCGGGAGACTTCTTTACAGATACGCAGTATTTT.

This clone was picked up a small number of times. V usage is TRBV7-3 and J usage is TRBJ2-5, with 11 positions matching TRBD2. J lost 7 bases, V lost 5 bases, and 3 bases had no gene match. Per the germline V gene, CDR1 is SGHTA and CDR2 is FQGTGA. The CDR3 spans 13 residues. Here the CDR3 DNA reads TGTGCCAGCAGCCCGGGGACTAGCGGGACCCAGTACTTC. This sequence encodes CASSPGTSGTQYF.

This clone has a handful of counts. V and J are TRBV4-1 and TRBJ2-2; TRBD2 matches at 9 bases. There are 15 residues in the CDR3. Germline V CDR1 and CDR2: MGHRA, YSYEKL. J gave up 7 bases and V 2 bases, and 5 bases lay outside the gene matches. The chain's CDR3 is CASSQRLAARGELFF. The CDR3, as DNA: TGCGCCAGCAGCCAAAGACTAGCGGCGCGCGGGGAGCTGTTTTTT.

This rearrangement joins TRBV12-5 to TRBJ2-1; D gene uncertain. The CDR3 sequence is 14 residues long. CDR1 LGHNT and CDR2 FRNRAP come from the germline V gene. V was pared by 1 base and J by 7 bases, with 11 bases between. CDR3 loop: CASGLGSIRNEQFF. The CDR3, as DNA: TGTGCTAGTGGTTTGGGTAGCATTCGAAATGAGCAGTTCTTC.

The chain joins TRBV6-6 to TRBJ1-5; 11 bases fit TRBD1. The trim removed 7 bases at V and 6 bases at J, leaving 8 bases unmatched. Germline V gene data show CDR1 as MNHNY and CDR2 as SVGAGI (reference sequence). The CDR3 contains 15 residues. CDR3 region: CASKQRGTGGQPQHF. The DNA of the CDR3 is TGTGCCAGCAAGCAGCGCGGGACAGGGGGTCAGCCCCAGCATTTT.

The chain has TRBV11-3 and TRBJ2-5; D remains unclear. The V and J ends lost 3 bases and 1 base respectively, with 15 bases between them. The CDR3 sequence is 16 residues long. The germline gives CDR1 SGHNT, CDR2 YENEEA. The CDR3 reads CASSFLDRRSQETQYF. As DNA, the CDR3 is TGTGCCAGCAGCTTTTTAGATCGGCGGAGCCAAGAGACCCAGTACTTC.

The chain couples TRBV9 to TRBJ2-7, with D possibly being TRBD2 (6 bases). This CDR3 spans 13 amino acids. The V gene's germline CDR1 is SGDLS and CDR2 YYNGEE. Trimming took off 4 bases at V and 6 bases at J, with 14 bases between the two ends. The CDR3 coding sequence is TGTGCCAGCAGCCTCGCCGGGAGAAGCGAGCAGTACTTC. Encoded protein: CASSLAGRSEQYF.

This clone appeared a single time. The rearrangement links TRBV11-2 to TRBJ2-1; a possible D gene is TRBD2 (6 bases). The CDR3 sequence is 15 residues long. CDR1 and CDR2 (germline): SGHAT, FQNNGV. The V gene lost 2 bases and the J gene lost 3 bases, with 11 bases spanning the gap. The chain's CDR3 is CASSLYSGDYNEQFF. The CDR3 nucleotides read TGTGCCAGCAGCTTATATAGCGGAGACTACAATGAGCAGTTCTTC.

CDR3: CASSPLGQPYEQYF. The CDR3 DNA sequence: TGTGCCAGCAGCCCTCTTGGACAGCCCTACGAGCAGTACTTC. The chain links TRBV28 to TRBJ2-7, with TRBD1 as a possible D gene (6 bases). The V end was cut by 6 bases, the J end by 2 bases, with 14 bases between. Germline CDR1 is MDHEN and CDR2 is SYDVKM. The CDR3 is 14 residues long.

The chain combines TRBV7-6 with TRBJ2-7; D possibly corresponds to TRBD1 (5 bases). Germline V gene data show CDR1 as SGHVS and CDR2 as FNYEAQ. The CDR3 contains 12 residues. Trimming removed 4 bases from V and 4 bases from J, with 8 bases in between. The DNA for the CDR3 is TGTGCCAGCAGCTCTACAGGTTACGAGCAGTACTTC. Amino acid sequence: CASSSTGYEQYF.

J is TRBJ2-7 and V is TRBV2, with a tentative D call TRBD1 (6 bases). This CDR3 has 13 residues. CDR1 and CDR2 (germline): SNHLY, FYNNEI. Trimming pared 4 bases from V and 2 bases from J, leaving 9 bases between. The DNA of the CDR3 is TGTGCCAGCAGTGTCCGGGACACCTACGAGCAGTACTTC. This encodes CASSVRDTYEQYF.

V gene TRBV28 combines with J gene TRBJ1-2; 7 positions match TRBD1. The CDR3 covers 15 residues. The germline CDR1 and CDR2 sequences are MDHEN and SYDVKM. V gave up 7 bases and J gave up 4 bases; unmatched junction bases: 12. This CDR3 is CASTLGDRELYGYTF. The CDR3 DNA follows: TGTGCCAGCACCCTAGGGGACAGAGAACTCTATGGCTACACCTTC.

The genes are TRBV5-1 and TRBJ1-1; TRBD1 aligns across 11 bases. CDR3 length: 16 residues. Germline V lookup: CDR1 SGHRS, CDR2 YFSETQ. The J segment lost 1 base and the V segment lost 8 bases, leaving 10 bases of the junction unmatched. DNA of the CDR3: TGCGCCAGTAGACCCGGGACAGGGGGGCGGAACACTGAAGCTTTCTTT. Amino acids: CASRPGTGGRNTEAFF. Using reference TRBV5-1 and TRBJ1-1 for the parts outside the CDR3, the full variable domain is KAGVTQTPRYLIKTRGQQVTLSCSPISGHRSVSWYQQTPGQGLQFLFEYFSETQRNKGNFPGRFSGRQFSNSRSEMNVSTLELGDSALYLCASRPGTGGRNTEAFFGQGTRLTVV.

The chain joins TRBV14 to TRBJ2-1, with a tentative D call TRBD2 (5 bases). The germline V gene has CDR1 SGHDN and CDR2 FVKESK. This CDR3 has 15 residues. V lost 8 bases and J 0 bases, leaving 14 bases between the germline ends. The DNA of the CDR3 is TGTGCCAGCCGTTCTACTAGTAGCTCCTACAATGAGCAGTTCTTC. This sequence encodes CASRSTSSSYNEQFF.

The CDR3, as DNA: TGTGCCAGCAGCCGCGGTTTTAGCGGGGAAACCAATGAGCAGTTCTTC. The encoded protein is CASSRGFSGETNEQFF. The gene calls are TRBV5-6 and TRBJ2-1, with TRBD2 identical over 8 bases. The V gene's germline CDR1 is SGHDT and CDR2 YYEEEE. J gave up 6 bases and V 4 bases, and 12 bases lay outside the gene matches. The CDR3 covers 16 residues. The complete variable domain, with remaining parts taken from reference TRBV5-6 and TRBJ2-1, reads DAGVTQSPTHLIKTRGQQVTLRCSPKSGHDTVSWYQQALGQGPQFIFQYYEEEERQRGNFPDRFSGHQFPNYSSELNVNALLLGDSALYLCASSRGFSGETNEQFFGPGTRLTVL.

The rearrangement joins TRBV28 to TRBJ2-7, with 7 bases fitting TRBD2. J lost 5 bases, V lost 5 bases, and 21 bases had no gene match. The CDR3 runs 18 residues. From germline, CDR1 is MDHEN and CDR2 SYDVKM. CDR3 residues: CASSPRPAGTALRNEQYF. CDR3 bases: TGTGCCAGCAGTCCCCGCCCAGCGGGAACGGCGTTAAGGAACGAGCAGTACTTC.

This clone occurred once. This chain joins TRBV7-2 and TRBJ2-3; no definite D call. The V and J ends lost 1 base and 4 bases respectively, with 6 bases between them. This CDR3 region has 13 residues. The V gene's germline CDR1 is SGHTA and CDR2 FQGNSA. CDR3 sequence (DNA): TGTGCCAGCAGCTTAGAGAGTCCAGATACGCAGTATTTT. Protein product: CASSLESPDTQYF.

CDR3 nucleotide sequence: TGTGCCAGCAGCTTGGTAGGGTCGGGAGGAAACACCATATATTTT. This gives the protein CASSLVGSGGNTIYF. The chain couples TRBV5-5 to TRBJ1-3; D not certain. Trimming took 0 bases from V and 4 from J, leaving 11 bases between them. This CDR3 has 15 amino acids. In germline, CDR1 is SGHKS, CDR2 YYEKEE (reference sequence).

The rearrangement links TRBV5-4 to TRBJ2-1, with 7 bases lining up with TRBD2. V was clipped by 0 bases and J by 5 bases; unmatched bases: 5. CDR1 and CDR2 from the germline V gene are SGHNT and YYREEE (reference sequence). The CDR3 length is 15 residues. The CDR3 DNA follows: TGTGCCAGCAGCTTGGTGAGCGGGGCGCACAATGAGCAGTTCTTC. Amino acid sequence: CASSLVSGAHNEQFF.

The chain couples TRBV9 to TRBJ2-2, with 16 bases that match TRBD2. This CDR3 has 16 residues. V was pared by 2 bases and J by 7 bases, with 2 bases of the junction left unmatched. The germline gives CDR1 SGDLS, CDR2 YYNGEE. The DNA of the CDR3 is TGTGCCAGCAGCGTGGGACTAGCGGGAGGGCACGGGGAGCTGTTTTTT. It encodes CASSVGLAGGHGELFF.

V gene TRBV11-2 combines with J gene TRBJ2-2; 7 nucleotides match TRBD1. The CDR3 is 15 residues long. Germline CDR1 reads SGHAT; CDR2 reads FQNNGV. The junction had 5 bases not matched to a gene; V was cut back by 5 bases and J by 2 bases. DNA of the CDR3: TGTGCCAGCAGCCGGGACAGCAGAAACACCGGGGAGCTGTTTTTT. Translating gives CASSRDSRNTGELFF.